The clone carrying this TCR beta chain has a handful of counts. Its target is unknown. As the method for making TCR beta libraries, quantitative 5'-RACE with molecular barcodes was used. TCRdb ran MiXCR on the 5' RACE reads and lists one entry per CDR3 protein. The sample lists roughly 220,000 distinct CDR3 sequences; roughly 18% were seen once. The data derive from a study of CD8 T cells in ankylosing spondylitis. Study outcomes and limitations: Some of these motif variants have turned up before, in reports on reactive arthritis synovial fluid and blood. There was a TCR beta motif, made of 7 or 8 highly homologous variants, that appeared characteristic of ankylosing spondylitis blood.

The CDR3 has 15 residues. Trimming left V 1 base short and J 4 bases short, with 14 bases between. Germline loops: CDR1 SGHDT, CDR2 YYEEEE. Sequencing used blood, either unsorted or a sorted T cell fraction (not recorded which). This sequence was found in a male donor with ankylosing spondylitis. The rearrangement links TRBV5-6 to TRBJ1-1; D uncertain. CDR3 in DNA: TGTGCCAGCAGCTTGCTTTCCGGGATGGGCACTGAAGCTTTCTTT. It codes for CASSLLSGMGTEAFF.